These T cell receptor beta chains were read from a single sample in a study of T cells in Graves' hyperthyroidism and ophthalmopathy. TCRdb reprocessed the multiplex PCR reads via MiXCR and lists one record per CDR3 protein. The data hold under 250,000 distinct CDR3 sequences, with over 20% observed a single time. Specimen: blood. The origin of the receptors is a woman aged 40 to 55 with Graves' ophthalmopathy. The CDR3 runs from the conserved cysteine through the conserved F or W. The D gene is left open where the match is weak. Rows give clone size only sometimes, using once, few, many, or a class for an expanded clone.

v_call	d_call	clone_size	j_call	cdr3_nt	cdr3_aa
TRBV6-1	TRBD1	NA	TRBJ1-5	TGTGCCAGCAGTGACGGGACAGGGTATCAGCCCCAGCATTTT	CASSDGTGYQPQHF
TRBV28	NA	many	TRBJ1-5	TGTGCCAGCAATATAGCGGGGGGACCGAATCAGCCCCAGCATTTT	CASNIAGGPNQPQHF
TRBV30	NA	many	TRBJ1-5	TGTGCCTGGAGTGTTGATTCGAATCAGCCCCAGCATTTT	CAWSVDSNQPQHF
TRBV6-1	TRBD2	few	TRBJ2-2	TGTGCCAGCAGCGGCAGCCCGACTAGCGGGAGGACCGGGGAGCTGTTTTTT	CASSGSPTSGRTGELFF
TRBV11-1	NA	many	TRBJ2-7	TGTGCCAGCAGCTTAGCGCGGGGCGGGAAGACCTACGAGCAGTACTTC	CASSLARGGKTYEQYF
TRBV6-1	NA	many	TRBJ1-3	TGTGCCAGCAGTCCATCGGTGACGGGGATCTCCACCATATATTTT	CASSPSVTGISTIYF
TRBV28	TRBD1	NA	TRBJ1-2	TGTGCCAGCAGTTCACAAACAGGGGGCCGTAACTATGGCTACACCTTC	CASSSQTGGRNYGYTF
TRBV7-8	NA	many	TRBJ1-3	TGTGCCAGCAGCTTACACAGCGTCTCTGGAAACACCATATATTTT	CASSLHSVSGNTIYF
TRBV12-3/TRBV12-4	TRBD1	many	TRBJ1-2	TGTGCCAGCAGTAACCGGGACAGGATAACCTATGGCTACACCTTC	CASSNRDRITYGYTF
TRBV20-1	NA	many	TRBJ2-5	TGCAGTGCTAGATGGGCGGGTCTGGAGACCCAGTACTTC	CSARWAGLETQYF
TRBV5-1	TRBD1	many	TRBJ2-2	TGCGCCAGCAGCCGTGGGACAGTGAACACCGGGGAGCTGTTTTTT	CASSRGTVNTGELFF
TRBV28	NA	NA	TRBJ1-5	TGTGCCATTAAGGACACTCTTAGCAATCAGCCCCAGCATTTT	CAIKDTLSNQPQHF
TRBV5-1	NA	many	TRBJ1-1	TGCGCCAGCAGCTTGGCCCGCCCGAACACTGAAGCTTTCTTT	CASSLARPNTEAFF
TRBV12-3/TRBV12-4	NA	many	TRBJ1-1	TGTGCCAGCAGGACCTCGGGTGTGAACACTGAAGCTTTCTTT	CASRTSGVNTEAFF
TRBV6-1	TRBD1	few	TRBJ1-1	TGTGCCAGCAGTAAACCACAGGGGCGGAACACTGAAGCTTTCTTT	CASSKPQGRNTEAFF
TRBV11-2	NA	many	TRBJ1-1	TGTGCCAGCAGCTTAATATCTCTAGTCAGCACTGAAGCTTTCTTT	CASSLISLVSTEAFF
TRBV15	TRBD1	NA	TRBJ1-2	TGTGCCACCAGCAGAACAGGGGGAAATAACTATGGCTACACCTTC	CATSRTGGNNYGYTF
TRBV7-2	TRBD2	many	TRBJ2-2	TGTGCCAGCAGCTTATTCGGGGGAGGGGCCGGGGAGCTGTTTTTT	CASSLFGGGAGELFF
TRBV12-3/TRBV12-4	TRBD1	NA	TRBJ1-2	TGTGCCAGCAGGGGACAGGGGGTAAACTATGGCTACACCTTC	CASRGQGVNYGYTF
TRBV13	TRBD1	many	TRBJ2-7	TGTGCCAGCAGCTTAGTAGGGGGCTACGACGAGCAGTACTTC	CASSLVGGYDEQYF
TRBV6-2/TRBV6-3	TRBD1	many	TRBJ1-5	TGTGCCAGCAGTCGCCGGGACAGGGAGCGACAGCCCCAGCATTTT	CASSRRDRERQPQHF
TRBV19	NA	many	TRBJ1-5	TGTGCCAGTACCCCGGGGCAGTATAGCAATCAGCCCCAGCATTTT	CASTPGQYSNQPQHF
TRBV27	TRBD1	many	TRBJ1-5	TGTGCCAGCAGGGGGACAGGGGGCTACCAGCCCCAGCATTTT	CASRGTGGYQPQHF
TRBV6-2/TRBV6-3	NA	NA	TRBJ1-5	TGTGCCAGCTGGGCAGGGCGGCAGCCCCAGCATTTT	CASWAGRQPQHF
TRBV19	NA	many	TRBJ2-7	TGTGCCAGTAGTATAGGGGCCAGGGAGCAGTACTTC	CASSIGAREQYF
TRBV6-1	TRBD1	many	TRBJ1-6	TGTGCCAGCAGGGGGACAGGGGGTTCACCCCTCCACTTT	CASRGTGGSPLHF
TRBV20-1	NA	many	TRBJ2-2	TGCAGTGCTCCTTTGGCAGAAGGCACCGGGGAGCTGTTTTTT	CSAPLAEGTGELFF
TRBV6-5	NA	NA	TRBJ1-2	TGTGCCAGCAGAATACAAGATAACTATGGCTACACCTTC	CASRIQDNYGYTF
TRBV7-9	NA	NA	TRBJ2-7	TGTGCCAGCAGCTTAAGGGAGGACTACGAGCAGTACTTC	CASSLREDYEQYF
TRBV12-3/TRBV12-4	NA	many	TRBJ2-7	TGTGCCAGCACCCAAGTAGGGGTAATCCACGAGCAGTACTTC	CASTQVGVIHEQYF
TRBV5-1	TRBD2	NA	TRBJ2-2	TGCGCCAGCAGCCGGGAGGGTCCGAACACCGGGGAGCTGTTTTTT	CASSREGPNTGELFF
TRBV6-1	NA	many	TRBJ2-5	TGTGCCAGCAGTGAAGCAGGGATTGGGACCCAGTACTTC	CASSEAGIGTQYF
TRBV28	NA	NA	TRBJ1-1	TGTGCCAGCACCCTCGTGGGCACCGTGAACACTGAAGCTTTCTTT	CASTLVGTVNTEAFF
TRBV28	NA	many	TRBJ1-2	TGTGCCAGCAGTTTTGAGGCACGGGAGGGCTACACCTTC	CASSFEAREGYTF